The present entry profiles one TCR beta chain with its context. The data originate from a study of blood T cell repertoires in COVID-19. Study-level background: Spain, Italy and the United States supplied samples that represented acute and convalescent COVID-19. Sample material is recorded as cDNA or gDNA derived from T cells, B-cell-depleted T cells, or PBMCs.

Patients of the Seattle cohort, enrolled during active infection, were followed longitudinally. Germline values: CDR1 MNHEY, CDR2 SVGAGI. The J segment lost 1 base and the V segment lost 5 bases, leaving 4 bases of the junction unmatched. This CDR3 is built from 14 residues. Original processing notes: Amplification of reference gene primers provided the estimated nucleated cell counts. The data were produced by immunoSEQ multiplex PCR, yet TCRdb's version contains in-frame clones alone and is incomplete. V and J calls and clone size follow that table, whereas D and trimming were derived from the DNA. This sample has roughly 410,000 clones; around 89% occur once, and the top ten carry around 1.5%.

The sequence came from a woman between 40 and 55 years old with COVID-19, enrolled during active disease. The specimen sequenced was peripheral blood. The V call is TRBV6-5, the J call TRBJ1-2, with 7 bases that match TRBD1. The DNA of the CDR3 is TGTGCCAGCAGTCCAGGGACAGATAACTATGGCTACACCTTC. Amino acid sequence: CASSPGTDNYGYTF.